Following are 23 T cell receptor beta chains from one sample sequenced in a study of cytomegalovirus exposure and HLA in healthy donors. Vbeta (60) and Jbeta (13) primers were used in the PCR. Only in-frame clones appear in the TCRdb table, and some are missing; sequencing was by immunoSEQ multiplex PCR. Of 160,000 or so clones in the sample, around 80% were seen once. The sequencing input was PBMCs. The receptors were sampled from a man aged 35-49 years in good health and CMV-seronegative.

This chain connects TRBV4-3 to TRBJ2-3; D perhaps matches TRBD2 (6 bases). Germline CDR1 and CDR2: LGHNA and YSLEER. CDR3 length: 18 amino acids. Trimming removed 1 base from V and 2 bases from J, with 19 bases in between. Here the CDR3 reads CASSQGGGVWDHTDTQYF. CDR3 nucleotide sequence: TGCGCCAGCAGCCAAGGAGGAGGGGTTTGGGACCACACAGATACGCAGTATTTT.

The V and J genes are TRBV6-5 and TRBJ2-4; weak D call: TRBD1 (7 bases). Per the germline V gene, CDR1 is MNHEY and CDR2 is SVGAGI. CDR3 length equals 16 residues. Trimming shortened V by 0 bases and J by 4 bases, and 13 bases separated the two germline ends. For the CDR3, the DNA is TGTGCCAGCAGTTACTCGAGGAGGGGGCGAAAAAACATTCAGTACTTC. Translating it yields CASSYSRRGRKNIQYF.

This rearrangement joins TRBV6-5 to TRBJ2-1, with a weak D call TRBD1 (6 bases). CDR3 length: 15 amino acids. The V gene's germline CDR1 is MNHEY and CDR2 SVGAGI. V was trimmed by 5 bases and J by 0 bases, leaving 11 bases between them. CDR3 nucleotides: TGTGCCAGCAGTACAGGGAAACACTCCTACAATGAGCAGTTCTTC. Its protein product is CASSTGKHSYNEQFF.

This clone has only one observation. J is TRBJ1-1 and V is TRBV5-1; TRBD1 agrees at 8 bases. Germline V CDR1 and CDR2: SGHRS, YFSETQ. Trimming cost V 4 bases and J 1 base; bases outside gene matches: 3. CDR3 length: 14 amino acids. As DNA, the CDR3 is TGCGCCAGCAGCGGGACAGGAGAGAACACTGAAGCTTTCTTT. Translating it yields CASSGTGENTEAFF.

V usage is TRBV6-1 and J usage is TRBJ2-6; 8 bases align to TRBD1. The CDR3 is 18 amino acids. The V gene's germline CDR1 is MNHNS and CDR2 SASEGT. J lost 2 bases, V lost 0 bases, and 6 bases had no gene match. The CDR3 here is CASSEAPLTGAGANVLTF. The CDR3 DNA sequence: TGTGCCAGCAGTGAAGCCCCGCTGACAGGGGCTGGGGCCAACGTCCTGACTTTC.

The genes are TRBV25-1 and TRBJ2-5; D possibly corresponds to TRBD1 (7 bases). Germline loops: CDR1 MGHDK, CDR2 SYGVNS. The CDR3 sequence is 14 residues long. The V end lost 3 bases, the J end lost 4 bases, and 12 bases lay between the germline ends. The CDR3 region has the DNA TGTGCCAGCAGTGACCGACAGGGAGGAGAGACCCAGTACTTC. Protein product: CASSDRQGGETQYF.

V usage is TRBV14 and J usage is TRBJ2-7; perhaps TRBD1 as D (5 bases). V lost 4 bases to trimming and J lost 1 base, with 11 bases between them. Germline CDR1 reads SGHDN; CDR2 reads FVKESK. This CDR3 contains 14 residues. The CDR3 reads CASSLRQMSYEQYF. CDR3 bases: TGTGCCAGCAGCCTCAGACAGATGTCCTACGAGCAGTACTTC. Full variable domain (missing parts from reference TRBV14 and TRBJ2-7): EAGVTQFPSHSVIEKGQTVTLRCDPISGHDNLYWYRRVMGKEIKFLLHFVKESKQDESGMPNNRFLAERTGGTYSTLKVQPAELEDSGVYFCASSLRQMSYEQYFGPGTRLTVT.

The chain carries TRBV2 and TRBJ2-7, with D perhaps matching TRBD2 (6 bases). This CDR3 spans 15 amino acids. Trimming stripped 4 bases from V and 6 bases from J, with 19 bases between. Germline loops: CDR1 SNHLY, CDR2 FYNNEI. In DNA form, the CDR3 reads TGTGCCAGCAGTGTCGACGGGGGAGCCCGGGGCGAGCAGTACTTC. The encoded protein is CASSVDGGARGEQYF.

The CDR3, as DNA: TGTGCCAGTCAATGGGCAGGGAATTCACCCCTCCACTTT. This codes for CASQWAGNSPLHF. The chain is built from TRBV19 and TRBJ1-6, with a possible D match to TRBD1 (5 bases). V lost 8 bases and J lost 7, with 12 bases in between. The CDR3 is 13 amino acids. CDR1 is LNHDA, CDR2 SQIVND, per germline (reference sequence).

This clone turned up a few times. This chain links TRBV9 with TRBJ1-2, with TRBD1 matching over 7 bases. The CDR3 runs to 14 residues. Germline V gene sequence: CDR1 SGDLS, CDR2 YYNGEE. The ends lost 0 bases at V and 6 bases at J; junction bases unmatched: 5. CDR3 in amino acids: CASSVGQGNDGYTF. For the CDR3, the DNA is TGTGCCAGCAGCGTAGGACAGGGAAACGATGGCTACACCTTC. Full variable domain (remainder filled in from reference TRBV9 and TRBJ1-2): DSGVTQTPKHLITATGQRVTLRCSPRSGDLSVYWYQQSLDQGLQFLIQYYNGEERAKGNILERFSAQQFPDLHSELNLSSLELGDSALYFCASSVGQGNDGYTFGSGTRLTVV.

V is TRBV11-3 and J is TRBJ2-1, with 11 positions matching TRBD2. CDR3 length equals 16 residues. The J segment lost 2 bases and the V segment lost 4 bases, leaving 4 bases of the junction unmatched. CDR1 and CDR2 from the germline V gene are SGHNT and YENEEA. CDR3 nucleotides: TGTGCCAGCAGCTGGACTAGCGGGCCCACCTACAATGAGCAGTTCTTC. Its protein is CASSWTSGPTYNEQFF.

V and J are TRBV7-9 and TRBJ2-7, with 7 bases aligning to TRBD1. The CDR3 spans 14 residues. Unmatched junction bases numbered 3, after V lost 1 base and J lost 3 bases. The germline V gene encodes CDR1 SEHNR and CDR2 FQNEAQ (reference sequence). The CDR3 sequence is CASSLVGQDYEQYF. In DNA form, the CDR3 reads TGTGCCAGCAGCTTAGTCGGACAGGACTACGAGCAGTACTTC.

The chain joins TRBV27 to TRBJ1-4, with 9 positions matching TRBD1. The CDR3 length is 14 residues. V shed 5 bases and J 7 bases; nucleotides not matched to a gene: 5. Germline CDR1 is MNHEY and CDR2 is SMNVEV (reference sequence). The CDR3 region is CASSPRTGVEKLFF. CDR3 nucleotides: TGTGCCAGCAGTCCACGGACAGGGGTTGAAAAACTGTTTTTT.

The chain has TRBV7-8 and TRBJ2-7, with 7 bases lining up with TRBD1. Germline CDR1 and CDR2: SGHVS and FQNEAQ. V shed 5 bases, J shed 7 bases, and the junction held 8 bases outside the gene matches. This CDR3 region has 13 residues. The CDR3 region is CASSERQGREQYF. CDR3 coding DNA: TGTGCCAGCAGCGAACGACAGGGTAGAGAGCAGTACTTC.

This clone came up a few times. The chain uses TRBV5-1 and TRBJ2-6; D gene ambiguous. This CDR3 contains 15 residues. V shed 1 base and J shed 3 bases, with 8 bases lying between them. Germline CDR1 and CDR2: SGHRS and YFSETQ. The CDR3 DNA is TGCGCCAGCAGCTTGAGCTTAAGTGGGGCCAACGTCCTGACTTTC. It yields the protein CASSLSLSGANVLTF.

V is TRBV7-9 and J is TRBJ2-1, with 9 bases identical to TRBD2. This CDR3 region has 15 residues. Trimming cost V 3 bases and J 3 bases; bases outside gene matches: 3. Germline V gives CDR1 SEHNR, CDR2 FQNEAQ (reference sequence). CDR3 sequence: CASSFLAGNYNEQFF. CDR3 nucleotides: TGTGCCAGCAGCTTCCTAGCGGGAAACTACAATGAGCAGTTCTTC.

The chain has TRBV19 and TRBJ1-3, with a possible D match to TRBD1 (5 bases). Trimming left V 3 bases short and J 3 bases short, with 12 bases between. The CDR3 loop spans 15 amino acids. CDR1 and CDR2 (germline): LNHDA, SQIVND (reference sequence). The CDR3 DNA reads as TGTGCCAGTAGTATTCCCTTCGACAGTGGAAACACCATATATTTT. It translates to CASSIPFDSGNTIYF.

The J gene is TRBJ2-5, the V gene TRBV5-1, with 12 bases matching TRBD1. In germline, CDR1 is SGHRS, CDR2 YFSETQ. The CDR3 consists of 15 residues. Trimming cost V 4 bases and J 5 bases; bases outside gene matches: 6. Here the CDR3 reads CASSRGDRGLETQYF. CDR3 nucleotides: TGCGCCAGCAGCCGAGGGGACAGGGGGCTCGAGACCCAGTACTTC.

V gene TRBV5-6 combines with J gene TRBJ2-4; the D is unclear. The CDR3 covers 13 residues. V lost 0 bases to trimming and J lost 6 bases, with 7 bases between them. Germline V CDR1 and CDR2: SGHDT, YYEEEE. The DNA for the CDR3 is TGTGCCAGCAGCTTGGCCCCGGGAAACATTCAGTACTTC. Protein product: CASSLAPGNIQYF.

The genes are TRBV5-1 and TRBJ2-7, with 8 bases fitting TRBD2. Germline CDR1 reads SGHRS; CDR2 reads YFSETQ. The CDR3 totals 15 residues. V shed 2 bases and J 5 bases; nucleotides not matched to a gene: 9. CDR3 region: CASSFRGGGTHEQYF. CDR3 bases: TGCGCCAGCAGCTTCCGGGGGGGAGGAACCCACGAGCAGTACTTC.

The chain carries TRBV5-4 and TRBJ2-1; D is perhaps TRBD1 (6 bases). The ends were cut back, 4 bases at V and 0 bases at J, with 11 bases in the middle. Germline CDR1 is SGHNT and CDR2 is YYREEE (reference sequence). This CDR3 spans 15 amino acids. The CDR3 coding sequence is TGTGCCAGCAGCCTGGACAGTGCCTCCTACAATGAGCAGTTCTTC. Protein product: CASSLDSASYNEQFF.

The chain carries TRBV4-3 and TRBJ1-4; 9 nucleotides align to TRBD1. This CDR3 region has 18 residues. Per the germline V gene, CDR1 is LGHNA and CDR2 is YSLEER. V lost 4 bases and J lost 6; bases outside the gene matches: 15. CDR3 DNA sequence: TGCGCCAGCAGCCGGGACGGGGTAAAACAGGGGGCGGATGAAAAACTGTTTTTT. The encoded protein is CASSRDGVKQGADEKLFF.

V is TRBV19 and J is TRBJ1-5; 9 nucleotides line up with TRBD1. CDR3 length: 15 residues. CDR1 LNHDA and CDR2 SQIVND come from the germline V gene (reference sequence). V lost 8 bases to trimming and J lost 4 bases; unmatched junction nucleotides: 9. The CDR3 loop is CASAIGTGLNQPQHF. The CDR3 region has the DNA TGTGCCAGTGCAATTGGGACAGGGTTAAATCAGCCCCAGCATTTT.